Following are 15 T cell receptor beta chains from one sample sequenced in a study of blood T cell repertoires in COVID-19. Sequencing used immunoSEQ multiplex PCR; TCRdb keeps in-frame clones, though not all of them. The table lists fewer than 350,000 clones, about 87% of them singletons. Sequencing used PBMCs or T cells enriched from blood (not recorded which). The receptors shown here come from a woman under 40 with acute COVID-19.

For this clone: Other DNA sequences in this specimen translate into the identical CDR3. The chain combines TRBV5-8 with TRBJ2-7; 13 bases align to TRBD2. The trim removed 3 bases at V and 2 bases at J, leaving 2 bases unmatched. This CDR3 spans 15 amino acids. CDR1 and CDR2 from the germline V gene are SGHTS and YDEGEE. The CDR3 region has the DNA TGTGCCAGCAGCTCGGGGACTAGCGGGACCTACGAGCAGTACTTC. It is translated as CASSSGTSGTYEQYF.

The chain uses TRBV13 and TRBJ2-1, with D uncertain. Trimming took 0 bases from V and 5 from J, leaving 11 bases between them. The CDR3 has 15 residues. Looked up from germline, CDR1 is PRHDT and CDR2 is FYEKMQ (reference sequence). CDR3 loop: CASSLGSDGNNEQFF. In DNA form, the CDR3 reads TGTGCCAGCAGCTTAGGGAGCGACGGAAACAATGAGCAGTTCTTC.

The V call is TRBV24-1, the J call TRBJ1-5; possibly TRBD1 for D (5 bases). Per germline, CDR1 KGHDR and CDR2 SFDVKD. The CDR3 runs 12 residues. V lost 11 bases and J lost 3, with 10 bases in between. CDR3 in DNA: TGTGCCAACCGGGGGGACAATCAGCCCCAGCATTTT. Encoded protein: CANRGDNQPQHF.

The rearrangement links TRBV4-3 to TRBJ1-2; 7 bases fit TRBD1. The CDR3 totals 16 residues. V shed 1 base, J shed 6 bases, and the junction held 11 bases outside the gene matches. The V gene's germline CDR1 is LGHNA and CDR2 YSLEER. The CDR3 region is CASSQVLDDRVDGYTF. Written as DNA, the CDR3 is TGCGCCAGCAGCCAAGTTCTCGATGACAGGGTGGATGGCTACACCTTC.

V and J are TRBV4-1 and TRBJ1-6; D is unclear. V was trimmed by 1 base and J by 9 bases, leaving 28 bases between them. This CDR3 has 20 residues. Looked up from germline, CDR1 is MGHRA and CDR2 is YSYEKL. The CDR3 is CASSQGPPRTGDALTSPLHF. The DNA for the CDR3 is TGCGCCAGCAGCCAAGGCCCCCCGAGGACTGGGGATGCCCTCACTTCACCCCTCCACTTT.

The chain links TRBV27 to TRBJ2-7; D is perhaps TRBD2 (5 bases). There are 14 residues in the CDR3. In germline, CDR1 is MNHEY, CDR2 SMNVEV (reference sequence). The ends were cut back, 0 bases at V and 6 bases at J, with 12 bases in the middle. The CDR3 loop is CASSLSGAVREQYF. CDR3 bases: TGTGCCAGCAGTTTATCGGGAGCAGTCCGCGAGCAGTACTTC.

In the case of this clone: The junction departs from germline at one end; a sequencing error may be responsible. V gene TRBV2 combines with J gene TRBJ2-7, with a weak D call TRBD2 (6 bases). Per the germline V gene, CDR1 is SNHLY and CDR2 is FYNNEI. This CDR3 has 11 amino acids. CDR3 nucleotide sequence: TGTGCCAGCAGAAATCTTACTAGCAAGCACTTC. It encodes CASRNLTSKHF.

This clone has just one count. This sequence joins TRBV7-9 and TRBJ1-5, with 8 bases matching TRBD1. The V segment lost 5 bases and the J segment 4 bases; nucleotides outside the gene matches: 1. This CDR3 is 13 amino acids long. The germline CDR1 and CDR2 sequences are SEHNR and FQNEAQ (reference sequence). CDR3 nucleotide sequence: TGTGCCAGCAGCACAGGGGGGAATCAGCCCCAGCATTTT. It codes for CASSTGGNQPQHF.

The CDR3 region has the DNA TGTGCCAGCAGCCAAGGGGCGGGAGGGCCTACTGAGCAGTTCTTC. Its protein is CASSQGAGGPTEQFF. This sequence joins TRBV3-1 (or the pseudogene TRBV3-2) and TRBJ2-1; 9 positions match TRBD2. The CDR3 is 15 residues long. With V trimmed by 1 base and J by 9 bases, 7 bases remained unmatched. The germline gives CDR1 LGHDT, CDR2 YNNKEL (reference sequence).

V usage is TRBV12-3 or TRBV12-4 and J usage is TRBJ2-3; perhaps TRBD2 as D (5 bases). With 1 base removed from V and 9 bases from J, the gap between germline ends came to 8 bases. The CDR3 runs 12 residues. The CDR3 protein is CASSLGEITQYF. The CDR3 coding sequence is TGTGCCAGCAGTTTAGGGGAGATCACGCAGTATTTT.

The rearrangement links TRBV3-1 (or the pseudogene TRBV3-2) to TRBJ2-7; D may be TRBD1 (6 bases). Trimming pared 2 bases from V and 1 base from J, leaving 9 bases between. In germline, CDR1 is LGHDT, CDR2 YNNKEL (reference sequence). This CDR3 is 14 amino acids long. The CDR3 spells CASSQPGVSYEQYF. Written as DNA, the CDR3 is TGTGCCAGCAGCCAACCAGGGGTTTCCTACGAGCAGTACTTC.

V is TRBV24-1 and J is TRBJ2-1, with TRBD2 as a possible D gene (7 bases). The CDR3 has 13 amino acids. Looked up from germline, CDR1 is KGHDR and CDR2 is SFDVKD. V gave up 9 bases and J gave up 8 bases, with 16 bases separating them. The CDR3 reads CATGGAQVDEQFF. CDR3 DNA sequence: TGTGCCACCGGGGGGGCCCAGGTGGATGAGCAGTTCTTC.

This clone was seen only once. V usage is TRBV28 and J usage is TRBJ1-2; 12 nucleotides align to TRBD1. Germline V gene lookup returns CDR1 MDHEN and CDR2 SYDVKM. This CDR3 comprises 13 residues. J was trimmed by 8 bases and V by 7 bases; bases with no gene match: 5. The CDR3 DNA is TGTGCCAGCAAGGGGGACAGGGGGCAGGGCTACACCTTC. As protein: CASKGDRGQGYTF.

The V gene is TRBV28, the J gene TRBJ1-3; D gene ambiguous. The CDR3 runs to 16 residues. The germline CDR1 and CDR2 sequences are MDHEN and SYDVKM. Trimming took 5 bases from V and 0 from J, leaving 14 bases between them. The CDR3 DNA reads TGTGCCAGCAGTACTCGAAGCAACCTCTCTGGAAACACCATATATTTT. This codes for CASSTRSNLSGNTIYF.

This clone has just a few counts. The rearrangement joins TRBV10-3 to TRBJ2-7, with TRBD2 matching 12 bases. The V and J ends lost 0 bases and 3 bases, in that order; junction bases with no gene match: 6. This CDR3 has 17 residues. Germline V gene data show CDR1 as ENHRY and CDR2 as SYGVKD. In nucleotides, the CDR3 is TGTGCCATCAGTGAGTCGTTTGGACTAGCGGGGAACTACGAGCAGTACTTC. Translation: CAISESFGLAGNYEQYF.